The entry below describes one T cell receptor (beta chain). CDR1 LGHDT and CDR2 YNNKEL come from the germline V gene (reference sequence). V was pared by 4 bases and J by 6 bases, with 11 bases between. This CDR3 contains 13 residues. The sample belongs to a study of blood T cell repertoires in COVID-19. For the study at large: Acute and convalescent COVID-19 samples came from the United States, Italy and Spain. In each case, the material was cDNA or gDNA derived from T cells, B-cell-depleted T cells, or PBMCs.

Sequenced by immunoSEQ multiplex PCR; TCRdb stores in-frame clones only, minus some. The sample has about 140,000 clones, approximately 80% seen once. The sequence was obtained from a human donor in a cohort sampled during active COVID-19. The sample was peripheral blood. The rearrangement uses TRBV3-1 (or the pseudogene TRBV3-2) and TRBJ2-3, with TRBD1 as a possible D gene (6 bases). Written as DNA, the CDR3 is TGTGCCAGCAGCCCGCAGGGACACGATACGCAGTATTTT. It translates to CASSPQGHDTQYF.